Listed here is a single T cell receptor (beta chain). The data are from a study of cytomegalovirus exposure and HLA in healthy donors. Germline values: CDR1 SGHTA, CDR2 FQGNSA. V was pared by 0 bases and J by 3 bases, with 20 bases between. This CDR3 is built from 18 residues. The primer mix had 60 Vbeta and 13 Jbeta primers. Method: immunoSEQ multiplex PCR; TCRdb's copy keeps in-frame clones and lacks some. The sample lists about 110,000 clones, around 80% occurring once. Sequencing was carried out using PBMCs. This chain connects TRBV7-2 to TRBJ1-2, with D possibly being TRBD1 (5 bases). The source is a woman between 50 and 59 years old in good health and CMV-seropositive. As DNA, the CDR3 is TGTGCCAGCAGCTTAGCTTCGCTTTGGACACAGCGACACTATGGCTACACCTTC. Its translation: CASSLASLWTQRHYGYTF.